The 8 T cell receptor beta chains below come from one sample, sequenced in a study of blood T cell repertoires in COVID-19. Here immunoSEQ multiplex PCR was the method, and the copy in TCRdb shows in-frame clones only, minus some. The table shows 220,000 or so clones, with around 86% occurring only once. Sequencing input: peripheral blood. The receptors shown here come from a man aged 60 to 69 who had recovered from COVID-19.

This clone was seen a handful of times. This rearrangement joins TRBV11-1 to TRBJ2-1; 13 bases map to TRBD2. The CDR3 covers 16 residues. V was clipped by 4 bases and J by 7 bases; unmatched bases: 7. From germline, CDR1 is SGHAT and CDR2 FQDESV (reference sequence). The CDR3 sequence is CASSSSGTSGINEQFF. The CDR3 coding sequence is TGTGCCAGCAGCTCTTCCGGGACTAGCGGGATAAATGAGCAGTTCTTC.

Concerning this clone: Sequence at one end of the junction differs from germline and may be a read error. The V gene is TRBV5-4, the J gene TRBJ2-3; 9 nucleotides line up with TRBD2. The germline gives CDR1 SGHNT, CDR2 YYREEE (reference sequence). This CDR3 comprises 15 residues. Written as DNA, the CDR3 is TGTGCCAGCAGCTTGATTAGCGGGAGTACAGATACGCAATATTTT. This encodes CASSLISGSTDTQYF. Combining the CDR3 with reference TRBV5-4 and TRBJ2-3 gives the whole variable domain ETGVTQSPTHLIKTRGQQVTLRCSSQSGHNTVSWYQQALGQGPQFIFQYYREEENGRGNFPPRFSGLQFPNYSSELNVNALELDDSALYLCASSLISGSTDTQYFGPGTRLTVL.

The V and J genes are TRBV19 and TRBJ1-2; 8 nucleotides align to TRBD1. V lost 1 base to trimming and J lost 8 bases; unmatched junction nucleotides: 12. Germline loops: CDR1 LNHDA, CDR2 SQIVND (reference sequence). The CDR3 extends over 16 amino acids. CDR3 sequence: CASSIAPGQATGGYTF. The CDR3 DNA sequence: TGTGCCAGTAGTATAGCACCGGGACAGGCTACGGGGGGCTACACCTTC.

The sample holds one count of this clone. V gene TRBV7-2 combines with J gene TRBJ2-1; a weak D match, TRBD1 (5 bases). This CDR3 is built from 15 residues. The V gene lost 2 bases and the J gene lost 0 bases, with 8 bases spanning the gap. CDR1 is SGHTA, CDR2 FQGNSA, per germline. The CDR3 loop is CASSLRTSSYNEQFF. The CDR3 coding sequence is TGTGCCAGCAGCTTAAGGACAAGCTCCTACAATGAGCAGTTCTTC.

The chain's CDR3 is CASSRGGENEKLFF. The CDR3 DNA reads TGCGCCAGCAGCCGCGGGGGGGAGAATGAAAAACTGTTTTTT. The chain is built from TRBV5-1 and TRBJ1-4, with D possibly being TRBD1 (5 bases). Germline CDR1 reads SGHRS; CDR2 reads YFSETQ. The CDR3 totals 14 residues. The ends were cut back, 4 bases at V and 5 bases at J, with 12 bases in the middle.

The chain has TRBV5-1 and TRBJ2-3; 8 bases are a match to TRBD1. V was clipped by 3 bases and J by 3 bases; unmatched bases: 3. The germline CDR1 and CDR2 sequences are SGHRS and YFSETQ. The CDR3 runs 14 residues. The CDR3 bases are TGCGCCAGCAGCTCAGGGGGCCGGACAGATACGCAGTATTTT. It encodes CASSSGGRTDTQYF.

This chain uses TRBV14 with TRBJ1-3; D remains ambiguous. This CDR3 comprises 16 residues. The germline V gene encodes CDR1 SGHDN and CDR2 FVKESK. The V end lost 0 bases, the J end lost 2 bases, and 11 bases lay between the germline ends. CDR3 protein: CASSQDLRVAGNTIYF. The CDR3 DNA reads TGTGCCAGCAGCCAAGATTTGAGGGTGGCTGGAAACACCATATATTTT.

The J gene is TRBJ2-3, the V gene TRBV11-3; 11 bases are shared with TRBD2. J lost 4 bases, V lost 4 bases, and 10 bases had no gene match. This CDR3 region has 17 residues. The germline V gene has CDR1 SGHNT and CDR2 YENEEA. The CDR3 DNA reads TGTGCCAGCAGCTCCTTACGACTAGCGGGGTATCCAGATACGCAGTATTTT. Translating gives CASSSLRLAGYPDTQYF.